This is a list of T cell receptor beta chains from one sample in a study of vaccination effects on CD4 cells after COVID-19. These receptors lack a known antigen. Profiled with immunoSEQ multiplex PCR; TCRdb holds only in-frame clones, not every one. The sample holds under 50,000 clones, approximately 84% seen once. The sample consisted of CD4+ T cells from PBMCs cultured with HCoV-NL63 spike peptides, taken after COVID-19 vaccination. These receptors originate from a human donor who received a COVID-19 vaccine. Some clones in this sample may be carry-over from other donors' samples. CDR3s include the opening cysteine and the closing phenylalanine or tryptophan. D genes are given only for firm matches. Clone size is given for some rows only: seen once, a few or many times, or a class if the clone is expanded.

>TRBJ2-2|TRBV9|.|once
TGTGCCAGCAGCGCACGGGGGTACACCGGGGAGCTGTTTTTT
CASSARGYTGELFF
>TRBJ2-5|TRBV13|.|.
TGTGCCAGCACCCTCCGGGTACTGGCGGAGACCCAGTACTTC
CASTLRVLAETQYF
>TRBJ2-1|TRBV5-1|.|.
TGCGCCAGCAGCTCACAGCGAAGCTCCTACAATGAGCAGTTCTTC
CASSSQRSSYNEQFF
>TRBJ1-2|TRBV12-5|.|.
TGTGCTAGTGGTTTGGTACCGGGGTGGCATGGCTACACCTTC
CASGLVPGWHGYTF
>TRBJ1-1|TRBV14|.|.
TGTGCCAGCAAATCCCTCTTCCAGGGTCAGGGGACTGAAGCTTTCTTT
CASKSLFQGQGTEAFF
>TRBJ2-4|TRBV9|.|.
TGTGCCAGCAGCGTAGAGGTCGGTTATATGGCCAAAAACATTCAGTACTTC
CASSVEVGYMAKNIQYF
>TRBJ2-2|TRBV5-1|.|.
TGCGCCAGCAGCCCCTTGGGATCAGCCGGGGAGCTGTTTTTT
CASSPLGSAGELFF
>TRBJ1-5|TRBV28|.|.
TGTGCCAGCAGTCGTCGGGGGGGGGACTACGCGCCCCAGCATTTT
CASSRRGGDYAPQHF
>TRBJ1-4|TRBV12-3/TRBV12-4|.|.
TGTGCCAGCAGCCCACACGAAAAACTGTTTTTT
CASSPHEKLFF
>TRBJ1-2|TRBV5-1|.|once
TGCGCCAGCGCGGAGGGACACTATGGCTACACCTTC
CASAEGHYGYTF
>TRBJ2-5|TRBV7-2|.|.
TGTGCCAGCAGGCAACCCCAGCCCCAAGAGACCCAGTACTTC
CASRQPQPQETQYF
>TRBJ1-3|TRBV14|.|once
TGTGCCAGCAGCCAAAAAATGTCCGGAAACACCATATATTTT
CASSQKMSGNTIYF
>TRBJ1-1|TRBV29-1|TRBD1|.
TGCAGCGTAGACAGGGGGAACACTGAAGCTTTCTTT
CSVDRGNTEAFF
>TRBJ1-1|TRBV6-6|.|.
TGTGCCAGCAGTTATTCCGGGGGAGGGAGGGAAGCTTTCTTT
CASSYSGGGREAFF
>TRBJ1-1|TRBV7-2|.|.
TGTGCCAGCAGCACCCGGACGGGGAAAGCTTTCTTT
CASSTRTGKAFF
>TRBJ1-2|TRBV6-5|TRBD1|.
TGTGCCAGCAGTTCGGACAGGGGCGCCTATAGCTACACCTTC
CASSSDRGAYSYTF
>TRBJ1-6|TRBV2|TRBD1|.
TGTGCCAGCGGGGGGGACAGGGGAGGGTCACCCCTCCACTTT
CASGGDRGGSPLHF
>TRBJ2-2|TRBV5-1|TRBD1|.
TGCGCCAGCAGCTCGACAGGGCGGAACGGGGAGCTGTTTTTT
CASSSTGRNGELFF
>TRBJ1-1|TRBV5-5|.|.
TGTGCCAGCAGCTTTGGGGGGGCCTACACTGAAGCTTTCTTT
CASSFGGAYTEAFF
>TRBJ1-2|TRBV6-5|.|.
TGTGCCAGTTGCGACAGAGTCTATGGCTACACCTTC
CASCDRVYGYTF
>TRBJ2-3|TRBV7-2|.|.
TGTGCCAGCAGCGTAAGGTGGGGCGCAGATACGCAGTATTTT
CASSVRWGADTQYF
>TRBJ1-2|TRBV28|.|.
TGTGCCAGCAGTTTCGCGCAGAACTATGGCTACACCTTC
CASSFAQNYGYTF
>TRBJ2-2|TRBV18|.|.
TGTGCCAGCTCACCACAACCTACCGCGAACACCGGGGAGCTGTTTTTT
CASSPQPTANTGELFF
>TRBJ2-5|TRBV11-2|TRBD2|.
TGTGCCAGCAGCTCAGATATGGCTAGCGGGGGATCAGAGACCCAGTACTTC
CASSSDMASGGSETQYF
>TRBJ1-5|TRBV7-2|.|.
TGTGCCAGCAGCTTATTAAATGGTCAGCCCCAGCATTTT
CASSLLNGQPQHF
>TRBJ1-2|TRBV7-3|TRBD1|.
TGTGCCAGCAGCTTGACAGGGGATGGCTACACCTTC
CASSLTGDGYTF
>TRBJ1-1|TRBV18|TRBD1|.
TGTGCCAGCTCACCCTGGACAGGGGTGAACACTGAAGCTTTCTTT
CASSPWTGVNTEAFF
>TRBJ2-1|TRBV6-1|TRBD2|few
TGTGCCAGCAGTGTAAGGGGAGTGGAGCTAGCGGGGGGTCGAAATGAGCAGTTCTTC
CASSVRGVELAGGRNEQFF
>TRBJ2-3|TRBV10-1|.|.
TGCGCCAGCAGCTCCCTCGTGGGACGTAGCACAGATACGCAGTATTTT
CASSSLVGRSTDTQYF
>TRBJ1-2|TRBV19|TRBD1|.
TGTGCCAGTAGTTTCAGGGGGCCTGACTATGGCTACACCTTC
CASSFRGPDYGYTF
>TRBJ2-2|TRBV28|TRBD1|.
TGTGCCACCGCCCCTCCGGGACAGGGTTTGAACACCGGGGAGCTGTTTTTT
CATAPPGQGLNTGELFF
>TRBJ1-5|TRBV19|.|.
TGTGCCAGTAAGGGGTCCCGGGGGAGGAATCAGCCCCAGCATTTT
CASKGSRGRNQPQHF
>TRBJ2-3|TRBV4-1|.|.
TGCGCCAGCAGCCTAACAGTGGGGCCAGATACGCAGTATTTT
CASSLTVGPDTQYF
>TRBJ2-1|TRBV2|.|.
TGTGCCAGCAGTGATTTCGCGGGGAGCTCCTACAATGAGCAGTTCTTC
CASSDFAGSSYNEQFF
>TRBJ1-1|TRBV24-1|.|.
TGTGCCACCAGTGATCCCCGGACGGGGACTGAAGCTTTCTTT
CATSDPRTGTEAFF
>TRBJ2-5|TRBV5-1|TRBD1|.
TGCGCCAGCAGCCAACTCGTGACAGGGGGCACAGAGACCCAGTACTTC
CASSQLVTGGTETQYF
>TRBJ1-2|TRBV10-3|TRBD1|.
TGTGCCATCAGTGGGGGACAGCCTAACTATGGCTACACCTTC
CAISGGQPNYGYTF
>TRBJ1-5|TRBV30|.|.
TGTGCCTGGAGTCCGGGACTGGAGTTCAATCAGCCCCAGCATTTT
CAWSPGLEFNQPQHF